The 5 T cell receptor beta chains listed next were all sequenced from one sample in a study of cytotoxic CD8 clonotypes in ibrutinib-treated CLL. Measured with immunoSEQ multiplex PCR; TCRdb has only the in-frame clones, and not every one. Of approximately 130,000 clones listed, 80% to 85% are singletons. Specimen: PBMCs, collected after 24 months of ibrutinib treatment. These receptors all stem from a human donor with chronic lymphocytic leukemia.

CDR3 in DNA: TGTGCCAGCAGTCGCCAAGCGGACAGCGCCACTGAAGCTTTCTTT. Protein sequence: CASSRQADSATEAFF. The V gene is TRBV11-2, the J gene TRBJ1-1; weak D call: TRBD1 (6 bases). V lost 6 bases and J 4 bases, leaving 18 bases between the germline ends. Germline V gene lookup returns CDR1 SGHAT and CDR2 FQNNGV. The CDR3 is made up of 15 amino acids.

J is TRBJ1-5 and V is TRBV28, with D tentatively TRBD1 (5 bases). Per germline, CDR1 MDHEN and CDR2 SYDVKM. This CDR3 is 15 amino acids long. The V end lost 5 bases, the J end lost 6 bases, and 17 bases lay between the germline ends. The CDR3 protein is CASSRAGRSSQPQHF. As DNA, the CDR3 is TGTGCCAGCAGTCGGGCAGGGAGGTCGAGTCAGCCCCAGCATTTT.

The chain joins TRBV7-3 to TRBJ1-1; D is possibly TRBD1 (5 bases). In germline, CDR1 is SGHTA, CDR2 FQGTGA. The CDR3 length is 15 residues. V was shortened by 1 base and J by 1 base, with 10 bases between the two germline ends. CDR3 in amino acids: CASSLRGPSNTEAFF. The CDR3 DNA sequence: TGTGCCAGCAGCTTAAGGGGACCGTCGAACACTGAAGCTTTCTTT.

The rearrangement joins TRBV7-8 to TRBJ2-7, with D hard to call. This CDR3 has 11 amino acids. From germline, CDR1 is SGHVS and CDR2 FQNEAQ. Trimming cost V 5 bases and J 4 bases, with 6 bases left between them. Here the CDR3 DNA reads TGTGCCAGCAGCCTAATGTACGAGCAGTACTTC. Encoded protein: CASSLMYEQYF.

This clone turned up a few times. This chain connects TRBV6-6 to TRBJ1-1; no reliable D call. Trimming shortened V by 0 bases and J by 3 bases, and 2 bases separated the two germline ends. This CDR3 spans 12 amino acids. Per the germline V gene, CDR1 is MNHNY and CDR2 is SVGAGI (reference sequence). The CDR3 DNA follows: TGTGCCAGCAGTTACTCGGACACTGAAGCTTTCTTT. Amino acid sequence: CASSYSDTEAFF.